This passage covers 18 T cell receptor beta chains from one sample sequenced in a study of T cells in Graves' hyperthyroidism and ophthalmopathy (dated by TCRdb to the late 2010s). The library was built by means of multiplex PCR. The listed sequencing device is Illumina HiSeq 2000. Amplification of TCR beta CDR3 regions was carried out from RNA transcripts. The first round of RT-PCR for the TCR CDR3 was performed with the HTBI primer set and the Qiagen OneStep RT-PCR kit. TCRdb cleaned the public reads at Q25 with fastp, built clones with MiXCR and kept in-frame beta chains. Each CDR3 protein appears once, grouped with its most common genes and DNA. The sample contains 550,000 to 700,000 distinct CDR3 sequences, about half of them found a single time. Under 20% of the sample lies in the top ten. The sample taken for sequencing was peripheral blood or thyroid tissue (not recorded which). Source of these receptors: an adult woman with Graves' disease, either hyperthyroidism or ophthalmopathy (not recorded which).

The J gene is TRBJ1-4, the V gene TRBV5-6; D uncertain. The CDR3 spans 12 residues. CDR1 and CDR2 (germline): SGHDT, YYEEEE. V was cut by 6 bases and J by 8 bases, with 11 bases left in between. This CDR3 is CASNRLGEKLFF. DNA for the CDR3: TGTGCCAGCAACAGACTGGGGGAAAAACTGTTTTTT.

The V call is TRBV10-3, the J call TRBJ1-2, with D perhaps matching TRBD1 (6 bases). The CDR3 length is 12 residues. CDR1 ENHRY and CDR2 SYGVKD come from the germline V gene. The V gene lost 10 bases and the J gene lost 12 bases, with 21 bases spanning the gap. CDR3 sequence: CATRTDLPGNTF. Here the CDR3 DNA reads TGTGCCACCCGGACAGACTTACCTGGAAACACCTTC.

This clonotype was counted ten times or more. The chain uses TRBV5-1 and TRBJ1-4; TRBD1 agrees at 8 bases. Trimming at V came to 4 bases and at J to 6 bases, leaving 8 bases not matched to a gene. The CDR3 contains 15 residues. CDR1 SGHRS and CDR2 YFSETQ come from the germline V gene. In DNA form, the CDR3 reads TGCGCCAGCAGCCCACAACGACAGGGGCATGAAAAACTGTTTTTT. This sequence encodes CASSPQRQGHEKLFF. Combining the CDR3 with reference TRBV5-1 and TRBJ1-4 gives the whole variable domain KAGVTQTPRYLIKTRGQQVTLSCSPISGHRSVSWYQQTPGQGLQFLFEYFSETQRNKGNFPGRFSGRQFSNSRSEMNVSTLELGDSALYLCASSPQRQGHEKLFFGSGTQLSVL.

The chain is built from TRBV7-2 and TRBJ1-2, with a possible D match to TRBD1 (5 bases). Looked up from germline, CDR1 is SGHTA and CDR2 is FQGNSA. This CDR3 is 11 amino acids long. The V gene lost 3 bases and the J gene lost 13 bases, with 12 bases spanning the gap. The CDR3 DNA reads TGTGCCAGCAGCTTGACAGAATTTATCACCTTC. Translated, it gives CASSLTEFITF.

About this clonotype: The junction departs from germline at one end; a sequencing error may be responsible. The DNA of the CDR3 is TGTGCTAGCAGCTTAGGAGAGAACACCATATATTTT. It translates to CASSLGENTIYF. The chain uses TRBV7-7 and TRBJ1-3; D not resolved. The CDR3 length is 12 residues. The germline V gene has CDR1 SSHAT and CDR2 FNYEAQ (reference sequence). Using reference TRBV7-7 and TRBJ1-3 for the parts outside the CDR3, the full variable domain is GAGVSQSPRYKVTKRGQDVTLRCDPISSHATLYWYQQALGQGPEFLTYFNYEAQPDKSGLPSDRFSAERPEGSISTLTIQRTEQRDSAMYRCASSLGENTIYFGEGSWLTVV.

The chain carries TRBV7-8 and TRBJ2-7; perhaps TRBD1 as D (6 bases). Germline V gene data show CDR1 as SGHVS and CDR2 as FQNEAQ. V was shortened by 5 bases and J by 7 bases, with 15 bases between the two germline ends. The CDR3 is made up of 13 amino acids. The CDR3 nucleotides read TGTGCCAGCAGCGAGGGGGTGAACGGGGAGCAGTACTTC. Translation gives CASSEGVNGEQYF.

This sequence joins TRBV20-1 and TRBJ1-4; D uncertain. V was clipped by 0 bases and J by 6 bases, with 14 bases between them. CDR3 length: 15 amino acids. Germline V gene data show CDR1 as DFQATT and CDR2 as SNEGSKA (reference sequence). Written as DNA, the CDR3 is TGCAGTGCTAGAGATTTGGCGGGCTTTCATGAAAAACTGTTTTTT. It is translated as CSARDLAGFHEKLFF.

This clonotype was seen only once. V gene TRBV15 combines with J gene TRBJ2-7; 7 nucleotides match TRBD1. CDR3 size: 16 residues. Germline V gene lookup returns CDR1 LNHNV and CDR2 YYDKDF (reference sequence). The trim removed 0 bases at V and 2 bases at J, leaving 7 bases unmatched. The CDR3 spells CATSREFPGQPYEQYF. The CDR3 DNA sequence: TGTGCCACCAGCAGAGAGTTCCCGGGACAGCCCTACGAGCAGTACTTC.

Of note for this clonotype: One end of the junction does not line up with germline, which may come from a read error. The J gene is TRBJ2-7, the V gene TRBV7-7, with D possibly matching TRBD2 (6 bases). Looked up from germline, CDR1 is SSHAT and CDR2 is FNYEAQ (reference sequence). The CDR3 runs 13 residues. The CDR3 sequence: CASSLSREYEQYF. CDR3 DNA sequence: TGTGCTAGCAGCTTATCCCGGGAGTACGAGCAGTACTTC.

J is TRBJ1-4 and V is TRBV10-3, with a weak D call TRBD1 (6 bases). Trimming took off 2 bases at V and 0 bases at J, with 13 bases between the two ends. This CDR3 has 17 residues. Germline values: CDR1 ENHRY, CDR2 SYGVKD. CDR3 amino acids: CAISEEGTPATNEKLFF. The CDR3 nucleotides are TGTGCCATCAGTGAGGAGGGGACACCAGCAACTAATGAAAAACTGTTTTTT.

The sample holds a few counts of this clonotype. The germline gene is not matched at one end of the junction; a read error may be the cause. The rearrangement joins TRBV20-1 to TRBJ1-3; 7 bases fit TRBD1. The CDR3 totals 13 residues. Germline V gives CDR1 DFQATT, CDR2 SNEGSKA (reference sequence). The CDR3: CSATRGPGNIIYF. In DNA, the CDR3 is TGCAGTGCTACGAGGGGGCCTGGAAACATCATATATTTT.

V is TRBV7-9 and J is TRBJ1-3; the match to TRBD1 covers 7 bases. The CDR3 sequence is 15 residues long. Trimming at V came to 5 bases and at J to 4 bases, leaving 8 bases not matched to a gene. Germline CDR1 reads SEHNR; CDR2 reads FQNEAQ (reference sequence). CDR3 residues: CASSPGQAEGNTIYF. CDR3 nucleotide sequence: TGTGCCAGCAGCCCTGGACAGGCGGAAGGAAACACCATATATTTT.

This clonotype was observed at least ten times. The genes are TRBV7-8 and TRBJ2-7, with TRBD1 as a possible D gene (6 bases). Germline-derived CDR1 and CDR2 are SGHVS and FQNEAQ. V lost 4 bases and J 3 bases, leaving 16 bases between the germline ends. The CDR3 sequence is 15 residues long. The CDR3 DNA reads as TGTGCCAGCAGCTCCCCCGGGACACGAGGCTACGAGCAGTACTTC. Translating it yields CASSSPGTRGYEQYF. Full variable domain (remainder filled in from reference TRBV7-8 and TRBJ2-7): GAGVSQSPRYKVAKRGQDVALRCDPISGHVSLFWYQQALGQGPEFLTYFQNEAQLDKSGLPSDRFFAERPEGSVSTLKIQRTQQEDSAVYLCASSSPGTRGYEQYFGPGTRLTVT.

The V call is TRBV4-1, the J call TRBJ1-6; D gene uncertain. CDR3 length equals 17 residues. V was cut by 0 bases and J by 5 bases, with 14 bases left in between. The germline V gene encodes CDR1 MGHRA and CDR2 YSYEKL. The CDR3 is CASSQESRTNHNSPLHF. DNA of the CDR3: TGCGCCAGCAGCCAAGAGTCAAGGACGAACCATAATTCACCCCTCCACTTT.

In this sample, this clonotype turned up a few times. The chain is built from TRBV24-1 and TRBJ1-5; D gene uncertain. The CDR3 runs to 14 residues. The V and J ends lost 2 bases and 3 bases respectively, with 7 bases between them. CDR1 and CDR2 (germline): KGHDR, SFDVKD. This CDR3 reads CATSDSQYNQPQHF. CDR3 coding DNA: TGTGCCACCAGTGATTCCCAATACAATCAGCCCCAGCATTTT.

There are a few counts of this clonotype. V gene TRBV27 combines with J gene TRBJ1-6; D uncertain. The CDR3 contains 14 residues. Germline loops: CDR1 MNHEY, CDR2 SMNVEV (reference sequence). V gave up 0 bases and J gave up 5 bases, with 5 bases separating them. The CDR3 loop is CASSLSRNNSPLHF. The CDR3 region has the DNA TGTGCCAGCAGTTTATCCAGGAATAATTCACCCCTCCACTTT.

V is TRBV7-2 and J is TRBJ1-4; perhaps TRBD1 as D (6 bases). The CDR3 runs to 14 residues. Germline loops: CDR1 SGHTA, CDR2 FQGNSA. V was shortened by 5 bases and J by 8 bases, with 15 bases between the two germline ends. The CDR3 here is CASSQGTRLEKLFF. Written as DNA, the CDR3 is TGTGCCAGCAGCCAGGGGACAAGGCTAGAAAAACTGTTTTTT.

The rearrangement joins TRBV10-2 to TRBJ1-6; D might be TRBD1 (5 bases). Trimming left V 6 bases short and J 9 bases short, with 12 bases between. CDR3 length: 13 residues. Germline CDR1 is WSHSY and CDR2 is SAAADI. This chain's CDR3 is CASSQGDVSPLHF. The CDR3 coding sequence is TGCGCCAGCAGCCAGGGTGATGTTTCACCCCTCCACTTT.